Described below is a single TCR beta chain sequence and its context. In the original analysis: Amplified reference gene primers provided the basis for estimating nucleated cell counts. Repertoires were generated with immunoSEQ multiplex PCR, while TCRdb's copy carries only in-frame clones and drops some. V and J calls and clone size come straight from that table; D and trimming were deduced from the DNA. The top ten hold about a sixth of the sample, which has around 100,000 clones, about 92% seen once. V shed 8 bases and J 7 bases; nucleotides not matched to a gene: 13. Germline CDR1 and CDR2: GTSNPN and SVGIG (reference sequence). The CDR3 extends over 14 amino acids. This sample was taken from a study of blood T cell repertoires in COVID-19. Study at large: The study drew acute and convalescent COVID-19 samples from the United States, Italy and Spain. In each case, the material was cDNA or gDNA derived from T cells, B-cell-depleted T cells, or PBMCs.

The chain carries TRBV30 and TRBJ2-1; TRBD2 agrees at 8 bases. This sequence originates from a woman older than 75 in a cohort sampled during active COVID-19. Specimen: peripheral blood. The CDR3 protein is CARGGQGGRNEQFF. The CDR3 DNA sequence: TGTGCCCGCGGGGGGCAGGGAGGGAGGAATGAGCAGTTCTTC.